This is a list of T cell receptor beta chains from one sample in a study of blood T cell repertoires in COVID-19. The protocol was immunoSEQ multiplex PCR, while the TCRdb copy is restricted to in-frame clones and leaves out a portion. The sample has 45,000 or so clones, under 85% seen once. The specimen was peripheral blood. The source of these receptors is a man of 80 years or more in a cohort sampled during active COVID-19. CDR3s include the opening cysteine and the closing phenylalanine or tryptophan. The order of the fields is J gene, clone size, D gene, V gene, CDR3 protein, CDR3 DNA. D genes are given only for firm matches. Clone sizes are given selectively: once, few, many, or a class where the clone is expanded.

TRBJ2-2	.	.	TRBV30	CAWTPGFLINTGELFF	TGTGCCTGGACCCCAGGTTTCTTAATTAACACCGGGGAGCTGTTTTTT
TRBJ2-5	.	.	TRBV2	CASSEQQVQETQYF	TGTGCCAGCAGTGAACAACAAGTACAAGAGACCCAGTACTTC
TRBJ1-2	few	TRBD1	TRBV7-6	CASSLEGGQLYGYTF	TGTGCCAGCAGCTTAGAAGGGGGACAGCTCTATGGCTACACCTTC
TRBJ1-1	.	.	TRBV2	CASSKAPRTEAQAFF	TGTGCCAGCAGTAAAGCCCCTCGGACAGAGGCCCAAGCTTTCTTT
TRBJ1-1	.	TRBD1	TRBV28	CASSSGGQGNTEAFF	TGTGCCAGCAGTTCCGGCGGACAGGGGAACACTGAAGCTTTCTTT
TRBJ1-2	few	.	TRBV28	CASSAPPGYNGYTF	TGTGCCAGCAGTGCGCCCCCAGGTTATAATGGCTACACCTTC
TRBJ1-2	.	.	TRBV7-2	CASTYGGEFYGYTF	TGTGCCAGCACCTATGGGGGGGAGTTTTACGGCTACACCTTC
TRBJ1-5	once	.	TRBV28	CASLRGQGGQPQHF	TGTGCCAGCCTCCGTGGGCAGGGTGGCCAGCCCCAGCATTTT
TRBJ2-7	.	TRBD1	TRBV28	CASRPPGQGRYEQYF	TGTGCCAGCAGGCCTCCGGGACAGGGTCGCTACGAGCAGTACTTC
TRBJ2-5	.	TRBD2	TRBV6-6	CATSHGGRQETQYF	TGTGCCACCTCACACGGGGGGAGACAAGAGACCCAGTACTTC
TRBJ2-5	.	TRBD2	TRBV3-1/TRBV3-2	CASSQEHSIRGTSLETQYF	TGTGCCAGCAGCCAAGAGCACTCTATCCGAGGGACTAGTCTAGAGACCCAGTACTTC
TRBJ2-7	medium-sized	TRBD2	TRBV5-1	CASSYKDRSTSGTFYYEQYF	TGCGCCAGCAGCTACAAGGACAGGAGTACTAGCGGGACCTTTTACTACGAGCAGTACTTC
TRBJ2-4	.	TRBD2	TRBV6-6	CASRLTSANKNIQYF	TGTGCCAGCCGCCTGACTAGCGCCAACAAAAACATTCAGTACTTC
TRBJ2-3	.	.	TRBV29-1	CSAAGLPSTDTQYF	TGCAGCGCCGCCGGACTACCAAGCACAGATACGCAGTATTTT
TRBJ2-7	once	.	TRBV28	CASSLPLLASSYEQYF	TGTGCCAGCAGTCTTCCTTTGCTAGCGAGCTCCTACGAGCAGTACTTC
TRBJ1-1	.	TRBD1	TRBV29-1	CSVSTGGRTEAFF	TGCAGCGTTTCGACAGGGGGACGGACTGAAGCTTTCTTT
TRBJ2-7	.	TRBD1	TRBV7-2	CASSEDRSYEQYF	TGTGCCAGCAGCGAGGACAGGTCCTACGAGCAGTACTTC
TRBJ1-3	.	TRBD1	TRBV19	CASSANRPGTGTSGNTIYF	TGTGCCAGTAGTGCCAATCGCCCCGGGACAGGTACCTCTGGAAACACCATATATTTT
TRBJ2-1	few	TRBD1	TRBV11-2	CASSPRDRGSYNEQFF	TGTGCCAGCAGCCCCCGGGACAGGGGCTCCTACAATGAGCAGTTCTTC
TRBJ1-1	.	TRBD1	TRBV5-1	CASSVDRGYAEAFF	TGCGCCAGCAGCGTTGACAGGGGGTATGCTGAAGCTTTCTTT
TRBJ1-5	.	TRBD1	TRBV7-2	CASSPDRNQPQHF	TGTGCCAGCAGCCCGGACAGGAATCAGCCCCAGCATTTT
TRBJ2-1	.	.	TRBV11-2	CASSLVGVGVSSYNEQFF	TGTGCCAGCAGCTTAGTTGGTGTCGGAGTGAGCTCCTACAATGAGCAGTTCTTC
TRBJ2-5	.	.	TRBV19	CASSIKVGGGAGQETQYF	TGTGCCAGTAGTATAAAAGTAGGGGGAGGGGCGGGCCAAGAGACCCAGTACTTC
TRBJ2-7	few	TRBD1	TRBV4-1	CASSPGTGRDEQYF	TGCGCCAGCAGCCCGGGGACAGGGAGAGACGAGCAGTACTTC
TRBJ2-7	.	.	TRBV7-2	CASSLRHGGLYEQYF	TGTGCCAGCAGCCTTCGACACGGTGGACTCTACGAGCAGTACTTC
TRBJ2-7	few	TRBD2	TRBV28	CASRTSRPYEQYF	TGTGCCAGTCGGACTAGCAGACCCTACGAGCAGTACTTC
TRBJ1-1	.	TRBD1	TRBV7-8	CASSRTGDTEAFF	TGTGCCAGCAGCCGTACAGGGGACACTGAAGCTTTCTTT
TRBJ2-7	.	TRBD1	TRBV13	CASSLGSGTVYEQYF	TGTGCCAGCAGCTTAGGGTCGGGGACAGTCTACGAGCAGTACTTC
TRBJ2-7	.	TRBD2	TRBV6-2/TRBV6-3	CASSYSNTGLAGVRWSYEQYF	TGTGCCAGCAGTTACTCCAACACGGGACTAGCGGGAGTGCGTTGGTCCTACGAGCAGTACTTC
TRBJ1-2	.	TRBD1	TRBV10-3	CAIRPGQGNYGYTF	TGTGCCATCAGACCGGGACAGGGTAACTATGGCTACACCTTC
TRBJ1-2	.	.	TRBV5-1	CASSGGRNYGYTF	TGCGCCAGCAGCGGGGGGAGAAACTATGGCTACACCTTC
TRBJ1-1	.	TRBD1	TRBV18	CASSRDRVNTEAFF	TGTGCCAGCTCACGGGACAGGGTGAACACTGAAGCTTTCTTT
TRBJ2-2	.	.	TRBV11-2	CASSGQSSTGELFF	TGTGCCAGCAGCGGACAGAGTAGCACCGGGGAGCTGTTTTTT
TRBJ1-2	.	.	TRBV27	CASSLAGGRYGYTF	TGTGCCAGCAGCCTAGCGGGGGGACGCTATGGCTACACCTTC
TRBJ1-6	.	.	TRBV7-8	CASSLRQDNSPLHF	TGTGCCAGCAGCTTACGGCAGGATAATTCACCCCTCCACTTT
TRBJ1-3	.	.	TRBV5-1	CASSLDGGSGNTIYF	TGCGCCAGCAGCTTAGACGGAGGATCTGGAAACACCATATATTTT
TRBJ1-4	.	.	TRBV28	CASSPLGGATNEKLFF	TGTGCCAGCAGTCCTCTGGGGGGTGCGACTAATGAAAAACTGTTTTTT
TRBJ2-1	.	.	TRBV19	CASSIRGEDEQFF	TGTGCCAGTAGTATCCGGGGAGAGGATGAGCAGTTCTTC
TRBJ1-2	.	TRBD1	TRBV18	CASSPVDLTGAMAGYTF	TGTGCCAGCTCACCGGTGGACTTAACAGGGGCAATGGCGGGCTACACCTTC
TRBJ1-2	.	TRBD1	TRBV5-3	CARAFKGQGAWQWNGYTF	TGTGCCAGGGCTTTTAAGGGACAGGGGGCGTGGCAATGGAATGGCTACACCTTC
TRBJ1-6	.	.	TRBV19	CASSRDRNSPLHF	TGTGCCAGTAGTAGAGACAGAAATTCACCCCTCCACTTT
TRBJ2-1	once	.	TRBV4-2	CASSQDPGGHNEQFF	TGTGCCAGCAGCCAAGATCCCGGGGGGCACAATGAGCAGTTCTTC
TRBJ1-5	.	.	TRBV18	CASSLQDNQPQHF	TGTGCCAGCTCTCTACAGGATAATCAGCCCCAGCATTTT
TRBJ2-7	.	.	TRBV29-1	CSVALQVSYEQYF	TGCAGCGTTGCCTTACAAGTCTCCTACGAGCAGTACTTC
TRBJ1-1	.	.	TRBV7-9	CASSLIGRTNTEAFF	TGTGCCAGCAGCTTAATCGGGAGGACGAACACTGAAGCTTTCTTT
TRBJ1-2	.	.	TRBV18	CASSPKTPSGGYTF	TGTGCCAGCTCACCCAAGACACCGAGCGGTGGCTACACCTTC
TRBJ2-3	.	.	TRBV9	CASSVVERGTDTQYF	TGTGCCAGCAGCGTAGTGGAGCGCGGGACAGATACGCAGTATTTT
TRBJ1-5	.	.	TRBV7-2	CASSPNPGSQGHF	TGTGCCAGCAGCCCGAACCCCGGGTCCCAAGGTCATTTT
TRBJ2-7	.	.	TRBV28	CASRGAGISSYEQYF	TGTGCCAGCAGAGGGGCAGGCATTAGCTCCTACGAGCAGTACTTC
TRBJ2-2	.	TRBD1	TRBV5-1	CASSLTGGPGELFF	TGCGCCAGCAGCTTGACAGGGGGCCCCGGGGAGCTGTTTTTT
TRBJ2-1	.	.	TRBV9	CASSVGPPYNEQFF	TGTGCCAGCAGCGTAGGGCCCCCCTACAATGAGCAGTTCTTC
TRBJ1-4	.	TRBD1	TRBV6-5	CASSPTGGADEKLFF	TGTGCCAGCAGTCCGACAGGGGGCGCGGATGAAAAACTGTTTTTT
TRBJ2-5	.	TRBD1	TRBV27	CASSIGTGRWETQYF	TGTGCCAGCAGCATAGGGACAGGGAGATGGGAGACCCAGTACTTC